These 7 T cell receptor beta chains originate from one sample sequenced in a study of blood T cells in healthy people across ages. The authors ran a second PCR of roughly 7 to 11 cycles using a sample-barcoded 5' primer and a J-beta primer mix. TCRdb passed the 5' RACE reads through MiXCR, listing each CDR3 protein once. This sample has more than 800,000 distinct CDR3 sequences, with around 28% found just once. The source material was blood. The receptor set was obtained from an elderly woman in good health.

The chain couples TRBV2 to TRBJ2-1; 9 nucleotides agree with TRBD2. The V and J ends lost 4 bases and 4 bases, in that order; junction bases with no gene match: 11. The germline gives CDR1 SNHLY, CDR2 FYNNEI. The CDR3 loop spans 17 amino acids. The chain's CDR3 is CASSGTRREGSYNEQFF. The CDR3 region has the DNA TGTGCCAGCAGTGGAACACGGCGGGAGGGCTCTTACAATGAGCAGTTCTTC.

This clonotype was observed at least ten times. The chain couples TRBV14 to TRBJ2-5; D is undetermined. The germline gives CDR1 SGHDN, CDR2 FVKESK. This CDR3 comprises 13 residues. Trimming shortened V by 3 bases and J by 0 bases, and 5 bases separated the two germline ends. CDR3: CASSHINQETQYF. CDR3 in DNA: TGTGCCAGCAGCCACATCAACCAAGAGACCCAGTACTTC.

The chain employs TRBV20-1 and TRBJ1-5; D might be TRBD1 (5 bases). V was trimmed by 3 bases and J by 3 bases, leaving 12 bases between them. The germline CDR1 and CDR2 sequences are DFQATT and SNEGSKA (reference sequence). The CDR3 has 14 amino acids. CDR3 sequence (DNA): TGCAGTGCTAGTAGGGGAAGGGCCAATCAGCCCCAGCATTTT. It translates to CSASRGRANQPQHF.

The table lists this clonotype with a few counts. This sequence may be a read error, since a much larger clone differs from it by one base. V usage is TRBV7-2 and J usage is TRBJ2-5; 12 bases line up with TRBD2. The germline V gene encodes CDR1 SGHTA and CDR2 FQGNSA. This CDR3 spans 15 amino acids. Losses at the gene ends were 5 bases for V and 11 bases for J; bases not matched to a gene: 12. The CDR3 is CASSKTSGGFNEQYF. For the CDR3, the DNA is TGTGCCAGCAGCAAAACTAGCGGGGGGTTCAATGAGCAGTACTTC.

Of note for this clonotype: This clone may be a read error of a much larger clone one base away. The J gene is TRBJ1-2, the V gene TRBV4-3, with TRBD1 matching over 8 bases. The CDR3 spans 15 residues. The germline V gene encodes CDR1 LGHNA and CDR2 YSLEER. With 0 bases clipped from V and 7 bases from J, the junction kept 7 bases outside the gene matches. The CDR3 here is CASSQDSSTGAGYTF. In nucleotides, the CDR3 is TGCGCCAGCAGCCAAGATAGTTCGACAGGGGCTGGCTACACCTTC.

This clonotype was observed many times. V is TRBV6-2 or TRBV6-3 and J is TRBJ2-5; a possible D gene is TRBD2 (6 bases). The germline CDR1 and CDR2 sequences are MNHEY and SVGEGT. V was trimmed by 9 bases and J by 2 bases, leaving 19 bases between them. This CDR3 spans 15 amino acids. CDR3 DNA: TGTGCCAGTCTGAGGGAGGTGGGGAGGCAAGAGACCCAGTACTTC. Amino acid sequence: CASLREVGRQETQYF.

The V call is TRBV7-2, the J call TRBJ1-2; D is unresolved. The CDR3 is 14 amino acids. Trimming cost V 5 bases and J 0 bases, with 10 bases left between them. The germline V gene has CDR1 SGHTA and CDR2 FQGNSA. CDR3 DNA: TGTGCCAGCAGCCAATCTTTTGCTAACTATGGCTACACCTTC. This codes for CASSQSFANYGYTF.